The present T cell receptor beta chain was sequenced within a study of radiation and T cells in renal cell carcinoma. The study's findings and limits: Sampling covered only 0.95 to 1 g of each tumor. From baseline, blood top tumor clonotypes peaked at 2 weeks post-radiation.

With 3 bases removed from V and 8 bases from J, the gap between germline ends came to 11 bases. CDR3 length equals 12 residues. Germline V gene lookup returns CDR1 GTSNPN and CDR2 SVGIG (reference sequence). Some clones are missing from TCRdb's copy, which holds only in-frame ones; the method was immunoSEQ multiplex PCR. In the table there are about 13,000 clones, roughly a third of which are singletons. This clone was detected only a few times. No antigen is known for it. Treatment noted: 15 Gy SBRT to primary tumor, nephrectomy 4 weeks later. The sequence was collected from a man aged 55 to 70 with renal cell carcinoma. This material consisted of tumor tissue, taken from a patient whose treatment included radiotherapy and nephrectomy. The chain is built from TRBV30 and TRBJ2-1; possibly TRBD1 for D (6 bases). This chain's CDR3 is CAWSGQSYEQFF. In nucleotides, the CDR3 is TGTGCCTGGAGCGGACAGTCATATGAGCAGTTCTTC.